A selection of T cell receptor beta chains follows, all from one sample in a study of technical replicates of blood from a few donors. Measured with immunoSEQ multiplex PCR; TCRdb has only the in-frame clones, and not every one. This table has some 49,000 clones, 90% to 95% appearing once. The sample consisted of PBMCs. All receptors come from a human donor in good health. Some clones in this sample may be carry-over from other donors' samples. Both conserved end residues are part of each CDR3. D genes are given only for firm matches. The listing skips clone size in some rows; elsewhere it reads once, few, many or a size class.

V	D	J	size	DNA	CDR3
TRBV5-1	.	TRBJ1-5	.	TGCGCCAGGCCTCGAAGGCCAAAGAGCGGGAGCAATCAGCCCCAGCATTTT	CARPRRPKSGSNQPQHF
TRBV27	TRBD1	TRBJ1-4	.	TGTGCCAGCAGTTCGAACAGGGGGGGTCTGTTTTTT	CASSSNRGGLFF
TRBV4-1	.	TRBJ2-5	.	TGCGCCAGCAGCCAAGGGAGGACGCAGGGGTCAGAGACCCAGTACTTC	CASSQGRTQGSETQYF
TRBV12-5	.	TRBJ1-6	.	TGTGCTAGTGGTTTGGACGGAGAGGTTCATCGGGGTGTACCCCTCCACTTT	CASGLDGEVHRGVPLHF
TRBV5-1	.	TRBJ1-5	.	TGCGCCAGCAGCTTGCTCGGACAGCAAAATCAGCCCCAGCATTTT	CASSLLGQQNQPQHF
TRBV5-6	.	TRBJ2-7	.	TGTGCCAGCAGCCAGATGAGGTCCGGCTACGAGCAGTACTTC	CASSQMRSGYEQYF
TRBV4-1	TRBD1	TRBJ2-6	.	TGCGCCAGCAGCCACCTTCCGGGACAGCGTCTCTCTGGGGCCAACGTCCTGACTTTC	CASSHLPGQRLSGANVLTF
TRBV30	TRBD2	TRBJ2-7	once	TGTGCCTGGAGTGCTCGGGGGGGCGAGCAGTACTTC	CAWSARGGEQYF
TRBV5-6	TRBD1	TRBJ2-6	.	TGTGCCAGCAGCTCCGGACAGGGATCTGGGGCCAACGTCCTGACTTTC	CASSSGQGSGANVLTF
TRBV27	TRBD1	TRBJ1-2	.	TGTGCCAGCAGGGGGATTGACAGGGGTGGCTACACCTTC	CASRGIDRGGYTF
TRBV6-1	.	TRBJ1-1	.	TGTGCCAGCACCCCACAGGCGAACACTGAAGCTTTCTTT	CASTPQANTEAFF
TRBV7-2	TRBD2	TRBJ2-3	.	TGTGCCAGCAGGCCTCCCGGGACTAGCGTGGGAGATACGCAGTATTTT	CASRPPGTSVGDTQYF
TRBV5-4	.	TRBJ1-5	once	TGTGCCAGCAGCTTGTTTCTGAGTAGCAATCAGCCCCAGCATTTT	CASSLFLSSNQPQHF
TRBV19	.	TRBJ2-7	.	TGTGCCAGTAGTATTACGGGATCCTACGAGCAGTACTTC	CASSITGSYEQYF
TRBV19	TRBD2	TRBJ2-7	.	TGTGCCAGTAGTACCCTAGCGGGAGTTCCCTACGAGCAGTACTTC	CASSTLAGVPYEQYF
TRBV19	TRBD1	TRBJ2-6	.	TGTGCCAGCCGGGACAGGGGGTTCTCTGGGGCCAACGTCCTGACTTTC	CASRDRGFSGANVLTF
TRBV4-3	.	TRBJ2-1	once	TGCGCCAGCAGCCAAGATAAAGCGGGTAGCGGAGTGGGGCAGTTCTTC	CASSQDKAGSGVGQFF
TRBV20-1	.	TRBJ2-5	.	TGCAGTCTAGCGCAGGAGACCCAGTACTTC	CSLAQETQYF
TRBV4-3	.	TRBJ2-7	.	TGCGCCAGCAGCGAGGGGACTTCCGGCACCTACGAGCAGTACTTC	CASSEGTSGTYEQYF
TRBV7-2	.	TRBJ2-7	.	TGTGCCAGCAGCTTAGCAGGCGGGTCCTACGAGCAGTACTTC	CASSLAGGSYEQYF
TRBV29-1	TRBD2	TRBJ2-5	.	TGCAGCGTTGAGCGAGCGGGGGGGCCCGAGACCCAGTACTTC	CSVERAGGPETQYF
TRBV10-3	TRBD1	TRBJ1-1	.	TGTGCCATCAGCTTCGGACAGGGAGTTACTGAAGCTTTCTTT	CAISFGQGVTEAFF
TRBV4-3	.	TRBJ1-1	.	TGCGCCAGCAGCCAGAGCCCGACAGGCGTCACTGAAGCTTTCTTT	CASSQSPTGVTEAFF
TRBV2	.	TRBJ1-4	.	TGTGCCAGCAGTCCAGGGAGGGTAGCTGAAAAACTGTTTTTT	CASSPGRVAEKLFF
TRBV2	TRBD1	TRBJ2-1	once	TGTGCCAGCAGTTCTACAGGGGGCGGCTCCTACAATGAGCAGTTCTTC	CASSSTGGGSYNEQFF
TRBV2	.	TRBJ1-5	.	TGTGCCAGCAGCTCCGACAGTAAACAGCCCCAGCATTTT	CASSSDSKQPQHF